Following are 20 T cell receptor beta chains from one sample sequenced in a study of T-cell memory formation after mild COVID-19. TCRdb analysed the 5' RACE reads with MiXCR anew, one entry per CDR3 protein. The repertoire includes roughly 190,000 distinct CDR3 sequences, 10% to 13% of them detected once, and roughly 3% sits in the top ten. Material for sequencing was PBMCs or a T cell subset sorted from them (not recorded which). These receptor sequences come from a man younger than 35 who had mild COVID-19 (a few samples of this study predate the infection). Cell type and time point are not known.

The CDR3 protein is CASSLAVDTVQYF. CDR3 sequence (DNA): TGCGCCAGCAGCTTGGCGGTAGACACGGTCCAGTACTTC. The chain has TRBV5-1 and TRBJ2-5, with D unresolved. The CDR3 consists of 13 residues. V dropped 0 bases and J dropped 10 bases, with 13 bases sitting between them. Per germline, CDR1 SGHRS and CDR2 YFSETQ.

This sequence joins TRBV23-1 and TRBJ1-5; TRBD1 is a possible D gene (5 bases). TRBV23-1 is marked as an open reading frame, function uncertain. The V end lost 4 bases, the J end lost 9 bases, and 13 bases lay between the germline ends. The CDR3 loop spans 13 amino acids. The CDR3 DNA sequence: TGCGCCAGCAGTCGGGACCTTCCTCTGCCCCAGCATTTT. Translated, it gives CASSRDLPLPQHF.

This clonotype has a handful of counts. V is TRBV7-2 and J is TRBJ2-3; 10 bases map to TRBD2. Trimming removed 5 bases from V and 4 bases from J; junction bases left unmatched: 6. CDR1 is SGHTA, CDR2 FQGNSA, per germline. This CDR3 comprises 15 residues. This CDR3 reads CASSPSGGAADTQYF. The CDR3 DNA reads TGTGCCAGCAGCCCCAGCGGGGGGGCAGCAGATACGCAGTATTTT.

This clonotype was picked up a small number of times. J is TRBJ1-1 and V is TRBV15; the D is unclear. V lost 3 bases to trimming and J lost 4 bases, with 15 bases between them. The CDR3 runs 15 residues. Germline-derived CDR1 and CDR2 are LNHNV and YYDKDF (reference sequence). The CDR3 is CATSSGANPGTEAFF. CDR3 nucleotides: TGTGCCACCAGCAGCGGAGCGAACCCTGGCACTGAAGCTTTCTTT.

This clonotype occurred many times. This chain connects TRBV7-3 to TRBJ2-5; TRBD2 agrees at 7 bases. The CDR3 runs to 14 residues. After removal of 5 bases from V and 2 bases from J, the junction contained 5 bases not matched to a gene. In germline, CDR1 is SGHTA, CDR2 FQGTGA. DNA of the CDR3: TGTGCCAGCAGCCCAAAGCGGGGACAAGAGACCCAGTACTTC. This gives the protein CASSPKRGQETQYF. Full variable domain (outside the CDR3, taken from reference TRBV7-3 and TRBJ2-5): GAGVSQTPSNKVTEKGKYVELRCDPISGHTALYWYRQSLGQGPEFLIYFQGTGAADDSGLPNDRFFAVRPEGSVSTLKIQRTERGDSAVYLCASSPKRGQETQYFGPGTRLLVL.

This clonotype was counted between two and nine times. The chain carries TRBV5-1 and TRBJ2-1; D remains unclear. The CDR3 runs to 11 residues. CDR1 and CDR2 (germline): SGHRS, YFSETQ. V lost 6 bases and J lost 8, with 9 bases in between. CDR3: CASTNEDEQFF. Here the CDR3 DNA reads TGCGCCAGCACTAACGAGGATGAGCAGTTCTTC. Looking up the rest from reference TRBV5-1 and TRBJ2-1 gives the full variable domain: KAGVTQTPRYLIKTRGQQVTLSCSPISGHRSVSWYQQTPGQGLQFLFEYFSETQRNKGNFPGRFSGRQFSNSRSEMNVSTLELGDSALYLCASTNEDEQFFGPGTRLTVL.

In this sample, this clonotype turned up many times. This rearrangement joins TRBV3-1 to TRBJ2-1; no clear D. This CDR3 comprises 13 residues. CDR1 LGHDT and CDR2 YNNKEL come from the germline V gene (reference sequence). V lost 4 bases, J lost 5 bases, and 9 bases lay in between. The CDR3 nucleotides are TGTGCCAGCAGCCGGTTAGAGGACAATGAGCAGTTCTTC. As protein: CASSRLEDNEQFF.

This clonotype was observed a few times. The rearrangement uses TRBV12-3 or TRBV12-4 and TRBJ2-3, with D unresolved. Trimming left V 0 bases short and J 3 bases short, with 4 bases between. This CDR3 has 13 amino acids. CDR3 nucleotides: TGTGCCAGCAGTTTAGCTCAGACAGATACGCAGTATTTT. This codes for CASSLAQTDTQYF.

This clonotype has ten or more counts. V is TRBV28 and J is TRBJ1-5; TRBD1 agrees at 8 bases. CDR1 and CDR2 from the germline V gene are MDHEN and SYDVKM. CDR3 length: 16 residues. V lost 6 bases and J lost 2; bases outside the gene matches: 9. CDR3 sequence reads: CASSQPTTGGNQPQHF. The DNA of the CDR3 is TGTGCCAGCAGCCAACCCACGACAGGGGGCAATCAGCCCCAGCATTTT.

This clonotype was counted a few times. This chain connects TRBV9 to TRBJ1-2; 10 bases fit TRBD1. V lost 4 bases to trimming and J lost 3 bases; unmatched junction nucleotides: 6. Germline V lookup: CDR1 SGDLS, CDR2 YYNGEE. CDR3 length: 15 amino acids. The CDR3 DNA sequence: TGTGCCAGCAGCTTCGCCGGGACAGGGGACTATGGCTACACCTTC. Protein: CASSFAGTGDYGYTF.

The rearrangement joins TRBV6-2 or TRBV6-3 to TRBJ2-3; 10 bases agree with TRBD1. CDR1 MNHEY and CDR2 SVGEGT come from the germline V gene. The CDR3 extends over 16 amino acids. With V trimmed by 0 bases and J by 5 bases, 5 bases remained unmatched. The CDR3 DNA reads TGTGCCAGCAGTTACTCGGGACAGGGGAAGATAGATACGCAGTATTTT. This codes for CASSYSGQGKIDTQYF.

In nucleotides, the CDR3 is TGTGCCAGCAGCCCCAGCCCCGGGGGGCTTGGGACAGATACGCAGTATTTT. It encodes CASSPSPGGLGTDTQYF. The chain joins TRBV9 to TRBJ2-3; D is possibly TRBD2 (7 bases). CDR3 length: 17 residues. V lost 4 bases, J lost 3 bases, and 21 bases lay in between. Germline-derived CDR1 and CDR2 are SGDLS and YYNGEE.

This clonotype appeared many times. The chain links TRBV7-8 to TRBJ1-5, with TRBD1 matching 8 bases. CDR3 length: 13 amino acids. Germline-derived CDR1 and CDR2 are SGHVS and FQNEAQ. Trimming cost V 5 bases and J 6 bases; bases outside gene matches: 3. The CDR3 nucleotides are TGTGCCAGCAGCACCGACAGGGGTCAGCCCCAGCATTTT. The encoded protein is CASSTDRGQPQHF.

This sequence joins TRBV2 and TRBJ2-2; TRBD1 or TRBD2 may be the D gene (5 bases each). Between the trimmed V and J ends, which lost 3 bases and 7 bases, there was a span of 18 bases. Germline values: CDR1 SNHLY, CDR2 FYNNEI. The CDR3 spans 16 residues. The CDR3 sequence: CASSERGQDWGGELFF. The CDR3 DNA sequence: TGTGCCAGCAGTGAGAGGGGCCAGGACTGGGGCGGGGAGCTGTTTTTT.

The chain combines TRBV28 with TRBJ1-3, with 9 bases aligning to TRBD1. Losses at the gene ends were 5 bases for V and 3 bases for J; bases not matched to a gene: 8. Germline lookup yields CDR1 MDHEN and CDR2 SYDVKM. CDR3 size: 16 residues. For the CDR3, the DNA is TGTGCCAGCAGTGGGTTCGGGACAGGGCGTGGAAACACCATATATTTT. This sequence encodes CASSGFGTGRGNTIYF.

V gene TRBV11-2 combines with J gene TRBJ2-5; 15 bases line up with TRBD2. Germline CDR1 is SGHAT and CDR2 is FQNNGV. Germline trimming cut 4 bases from V and 2 bases from J; bases unmatched to any gene: 5. This CDR3 has 17 amino acids. As DNA, the CDR3 is TGTGCCAGCAGCTCCTTTGGACTAGCGGGGGGGCAAGAGACCCAGTACTTC. Translated: CASSSFGLAGGQETQYF.

This clonotype has at least ten counts. CDR3 residues: CATSDGTGGNIQYF. The DNA for the CDR3 is TGTGCCACCAGTGATGGGACAGGGGGAAACATTCAGTACTTC. The chain carries TRBV24-1 and TRBJ2-4; TRBD1 matches at 11 bases. The CDR3 is 14 amino acids. J lost 6 bases, V lost 3 bases, and 0 bases had no gene match. Germline V CDR1 and CDR2: KGHDR, SFDVKD.

As DNA, the CDR3 is TGTGCCAGCAGTTTCTGGGAGGGAGAGACCCAGTACTTC. Residues: CASSFWEGETQYF. The rearrangement uses TRBV28 and TRBJ2-5; 7 nucleotides match TRBD2. The germline V gene encodes CDR1 MDHEN and CDR2 SYDVKM. This CDR3 has 13 amino acids. J lost 4 bases, V lost 3 bases, and 2 bases had no gene match.

The CDR3 region is CAISPGASTEAFF. The DNA of the CDR3 is TGTGCCATCAGTCCCGGGGCCTCGACTGAAGCTTTCTTT. The V and J genes are TRBV10-3 and TRBJ1-1, with D possibly TRBD1 on 5 matching bases. The germline V and J ends were trimmed by 5 bases and 5 bases, with 12 bases remaining between them. The CDR3 runs 13 residues. Germline V CDR1 and CDR2: ENHRY, SYGVKD.

CDR3 in DNA: TGCGCCAGCTCCATTGGGGGGTTCGAGCAGTTCTTC. Protein sequence: CASSIGGFEQFF. V usage is TRBV5-1 and J usage is TRBJ2-1; tentative D call: TRBD2 (6 bases). The CDR3 length is 12 residues. The germline CDR1 and CDR2 sequences are SGHRS and YFSETQ. The ends were cut back, 7 bases at V and 10 bases at J, with 15 bases in the middle. Full variable domain (rest looked up from reference TRBV5-1 and TRBJ2-1): KAGVTQTPRYLIKTRGQQVTLSCSPISGHRSVSWYQQTPGQGLQFLFEYFSETQRNKGNFPGRFSGRQFSNSRSEMNVSTLELGDSALYLCASSIGGFEQFFGPGTRLTVL.